Included here is one T cell receptor (beta chain) sequence, with context. The data belong to a study of fetal regulatory T cell absence and autoimmunity. The assay was immunoSEQ multiplex PCR, and TCRdb's table has in-frame clones only and misses some. The repertoire has 95,000 or so clones, approximately 75% of them found once; the top ten carry just under 2%. The CDR3 sequence is 16 residues long. Unmatched junction bases numbered 6, after V lost 3 bases and J lost 1 base. The germline V gene has CDR1 SGHVS and CDR2 FNYEAQ. The sequence was obtained from a male donor with IPEX syndrome. V is TRBV7-6 and J is TRBJ2-3, with TRBD2 matching 8 bases. Sequencing was performed on pancreas tissue. The CDR3 region has the DNA TGTGCCAGCAGCTTTGGCGGGGGGTTCCGCACAGATACGCAGTATTTT. Translating it yields CASSFGGGFRTDTQYF. Looking up the rest from reference TRBV7-6 and TRBJ2-3 gives the full variable domain: GAGVSQSPRYKVTKRGQDVALRCDPISGHVSLYWYRQALGQGPEFLTYFNYEAQQDKSGLPNDRFSAERPEGSISTLTIQRTEQRDSAMYRCASSFGGGFRTDTQYFGPGTRLTVL.